This T cell receptor beta chain was retrieved from a study of beta chain features in type 1 diabetes (dated by TCRdb to 2017 to 2018). Regarding the complete study: Mean age, gender distribution, total cell number and subset yield did not differ between patients and healthy donors. A total of 90 million to 120 million sorted cells were examined across all samples, and a strong correlation was observed between cell number per subset and RNA yield. In the study, TCRB repertoires of sorted circulating CD4+ T cell subsets from recently diagnosed type 1 diabetes patients were compared with those of matched healthy donors. Naive and central memory subsets were obtained from all 28 donors, but regulatory and stem cell-like memory subsets were isolated from only 8 patients and 8 healthy donors. What the work shows at the level of the full study, not this receptor alone: In all four CD4+ subsets, TCRB CDR3 length was moderately but significantly shorter in type 1 diabetes patients. PCR might favor shorter templates, but patient and control samples were amplified and corrected together, so any skew would affect both groups equally. Because cDNA was sequenced instead of genomic DNA, activated cells with high expression could be over-represented, although the groups did not differ in activation or CD3 levels. HLA sub-analyses involved small numbers of individuals, so any influence of HLA type on TCRB rearrangement remained unresolved. Patients with type 1 diabetes made fewer insertions and deleted more nucleotides at VDJ recombination sites, implying thymic rearrangement abnormalities. Naive, central memory and regulatory TCRB repertoires appeared more similar among patients than among healthy donors.

Each donor gave one peripheral blood draw, around 0.12 L on average, collected into heparinised tubes. A BD FACSAria II and a panel including CD45RO, CCR7, CD25, CD127, CD95 and CD27 were used to sort naive, central memory, regulatory and stem cell-like memory CD4+ T cells. All sorted populations exceeded 98% purity. PBMCs were isolated right away by Lymphoprep density gradient centrifugation and were stained directly, without culture. So that batch effects would be minimized, each experiment stained and sorted samples in pairs, pairing one healthy donor with one patient. This clone was counted a few times. This clone's antigen is unknown. No quality values exist for individual bases; no much larger clone is one base distant. The entire amount of isolated RNA was reverse transcribed using the High Capacity cDNA Reverse Transcription Kit, so the sequenced TCRB transcripts were expressed ones. Deep immunoSEQ sequencing was applied to naive, central memory and regulatory T cell samples, giving an average of about 3.57 million total reads per sample. After sorted cells were lysed in RLT buffer, RNA was extracted with DNase-treated RNeasy Micro or Mini kits, with the choice depending on cell number. To prevent cross-contamination, every cell subset was processed on its own, while patient and healthy donor samples were processed together. The immunoSEQ multiplex PCR was used to amplify TCRB sequences from cDNA, yielding 87-bp fragments that span the CDR3 region. Sequencing of the amplicons was done on the Illumina HiSeq platform. As for the authors' bioinformatics: Synthetic template baselines were used to correct PCR bias computationally, reads within Hamming distance 2 were collapsed together, and singletons that could not be merged were discarded. By aligning reads against IMGT, V, D and J genes, CDR3 length, and insertions or deletions at six rearrangement sites were assigned. Within each subset, clonotype counts were normalized to the number of sorted cells before true diversity and Gini coefficients were calculated with the tcR R package. The overlap coefficient, calculated on TCRB nucleotide sequences, was used to measure repertoire sharing. As a proxy for the pre-selection repertoire, out-of-frame TCRB sequences from naive cells were analyzed. TCRdb stores this immuneACCESS table with in-frame sequences only. Part of the clones is absent; in the studies checked, under half of the shortfall reflects unresolved V genes, and no reason is known for the rest. Clone size and the V and J calls come from that table; the DNA yielded D and trimming. The sample includes about 330,000 clones, with more than 9.5% observed a single time. Roughly 0.016% of the sample lies in the top ten.

V gives up 0 bases and J gives up 3 bases, and the segment between their germline ends measures 27 bases. The CDR3, from cysteine to phenylalanine, totals 20 residues. The retained sequence is limited to the CDR3, 60 bases, with the frame set at the first base. The germline V gene gives CDR1 as LGHNA and CDR2 as YSLEER. This receptor was taken from a young woman in good health. The chain employs TRBV4-3 and TRBJ2-7; TRBD2 is a weak D gene call, 5 bases matching. Specimen: naive CD4+ T cells from blood. The intended sense of this specimen's cell subset or site label: true naive CD4+ T cells. The CDR3 amino acid sequence is: CASSQESGLRGPPYLYEQYF. The DNA is as follows: TGCGCCAGCAGCCAAGAAAGCGGCCTCCGTGGTCCACCTTACCTCTACGAGCAGTACTTC.